A single sample is the source of the 10 T cell receptor beta chains below, sequenced in a study of identical twins. Using its own MiXCR run on the 5' RACE reads, TCRdb lists one record per CDR3 protein. This repertoire shows 300,000 or so distinct CDR3 sequences, 8.5% to 9.5% found once; its top ten account for roughly 7%. The data were also submitted as part of a second study, on yellow fever vaccine responses in identical twins.

Sequencing was carried out using CD8+ T cells sorted from blood. The receptor source for this set is a young woman in good health.

This clonotype was seen more than once but under ten times. This sequence joins TRBV6-1 and TRBJ1-4; D unclear. This CDR3 region has 15 residues. The germline V gene encodes CDR1 MNHNS and CDR2 SASEGT. The germline V and J ends were trimmed by 5 bases and 6 bases, with 16 bases remaining between them. CDR3 loop: CASSPYRVSHEKLFF. CDR3 nucleotide sequence: TGTGCCAGCAGTCCATACCGGGTCTCACATGAAAAACTGTTTTTT.

This clonotype was observed a handful of times. The rearrangement joins TRBV3-1 to TRBJ2-7; perhaps TRBD2 as D (5 bases). The CDR3 covers 13 residues. Trimming removed 11 bases from V and 0 bases from J, with 14 bases in between. In germline, CDR1 is LGHDT, CDR2 YNNKEL (reference sequence). CDR3 region: CASSGWDSYEQYF. The CDR3 nucleotides read TGTGCCTCGTCGGGGTGGGACTCCTACGAGCAGTACTTC.

This clonotype turned up a few times. The chain joins TRBV11-2 to TRBJ1-1; D not resolved. CDR3 length: 15 residues. Deletions cut 0 bases from V and 0 bases from J, with 8 bases between. Germline V gene data show CDR1 as SGHAT and CDR2 as FQNNGV. The DNA of the CDR3 is TGTGCCAGCAGCTTAGACTCAGGCATGAACACTGAAGCTTTCTTT. Translated: CASSLDSGMNTEAFF.

This clonotype showed up many times. This chain joins TRBV10-3 and TRBJ1-5; 7 bases are a match to TRBD1. CDR3 length: 15 residues. Losses at the gene ends were 4 bases for V and 6 bases for J; bases not matched to a gene: 9. Germline-derived CDR1 and CDR2 are ENHRY and SYGVKD. In DNA, the CDR3 is TGTGCCATCAGTGTCGAGGGGGCTGTTGGTCAGCCCCAGCATTTT. Residues: CAISVEGAVGQPQHF.

Only a few counts were recorded for this clonotype. The gene calls are TRBV7-9 and TRBJ2-5; TRBD1 agrees at 8 bases. From germline, CDR1 is SEHNR and CDR2 FQNEAQ (reference sequence). The CDR3 contains 15 residues. V trimming: 5 bases; J trimming: 4 bases; junction bases outside the gene matches: 9. This CDR3 is CASSHPRTGRETQYF. The CDR3 DNA reads as TGTGCCAGCAGCCACCCCCGGACAGGGCGAGAGACCCAGTACTTC.

The J gene is TRBJ2-2, the V gene TRBV9; no clear D gene. This CDR3 spans 15 amino acids. Trimming pared 2 bases from V and 0 bases from J, leaving 8 bases between. Germline CDR1 and CDR2: SGDLS and YYNGEE. CDR3 DNA: TGTGCCAGCAGCGTTGCTGACGCGAACACCGGGGAGCTGTTTTTT. It codes for CASSVADANTGELFF.

There are a few counts of this clonotype. This chain joins TRBV6-2 or TRBV6-3 and TRBJ2-7; 13 bases are a match to TRBD2. The germline V gene encodes CDR1 MNHEY and CDR2 SVGEGT. With 0 bases clipped from V and 4 bases from J, the junction kept 3 bases outside the gene matches. This CDR3 has 16 amino acids. CDR3 loop: CASSYSGLAGLYEQYF. The CDR3 DNA is TGTGCCAGCAGTTACTCGGGACTAGCGGGACTATACGAGCAGTACTTC.

In this sample, this clonotype turned up a few times. The CDR3 spells CASSLSLGTDYYEQYF. The CDR3 bases are TGTGCCAGCAGTTTAAGCCTCGGGACAGACTACTACGAGCAGTACTTC. This chain uses TRBV28 with TRBJ2-7, with 7 bases fitting TRBD1. CDR1 MDHEN and CDR2 SYDVKM come from the germline V gene. V shed 2 bases and J 3 bases; nucleotides not matched to a gene: 10. The CDR3 runs 16 residues.

The rearrangement links TRBV18 to TRBJ2-2; D may be TRBD2 (5 bases). Per germline, CDR1 KGHSH and CDR2 LQKENI. V shed 3 bases and J shed 1 base, with 18 bases lying between them. CDR3 length: 18 amino acids. Here the CDR3 reads CASSPIERRAENTGELFF. The CDR3 coding sequence is TGTGCCAGCTCACCGATCGAGAGGCGGGCAGAGAACACCGGGGAGCTGTTTTTT.

This clonotype appeared many times. V gene TRBV7-2 combines with J gene TRBJ2-7; 13 bases line up with TRBD2. The CDR3 sequence is 15 residues long. Germline trimming cut 5 bases from V and 3 bases from J; bases unmatched to any gene: 4. Looked up from germline, CDR1 is SGHTA and CDR2 is FQGNSA. CDR3 DNA: TGTGCCAGCAGCCTTAGACTAGCGGGAGGCTACGAGCAGTACTTC. Protein product: CASSLRLAGGYEQYF.